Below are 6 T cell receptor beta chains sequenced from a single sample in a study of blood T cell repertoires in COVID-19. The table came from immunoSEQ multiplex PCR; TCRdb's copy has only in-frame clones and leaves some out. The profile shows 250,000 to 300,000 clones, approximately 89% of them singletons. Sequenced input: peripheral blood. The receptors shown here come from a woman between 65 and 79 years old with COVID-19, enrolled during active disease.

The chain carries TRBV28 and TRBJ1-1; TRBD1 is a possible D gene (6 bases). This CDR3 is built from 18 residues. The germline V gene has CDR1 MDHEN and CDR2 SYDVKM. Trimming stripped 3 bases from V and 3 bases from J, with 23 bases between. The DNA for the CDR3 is TGTGCCAGCAGTTTTGCACCAGGGGTCGCCACCGTTTACACTGAAGCTTTCTTT. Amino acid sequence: CASSFAPGVATVYTEAFF.

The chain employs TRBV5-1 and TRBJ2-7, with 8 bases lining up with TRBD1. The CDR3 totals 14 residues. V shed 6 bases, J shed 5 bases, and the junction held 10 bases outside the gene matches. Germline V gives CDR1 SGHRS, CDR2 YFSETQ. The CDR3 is CASTRADRADEQYF. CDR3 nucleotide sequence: TGCGCCAGCACCCGCGCGGACAGGGCGGACGAGCAGTACTTC.

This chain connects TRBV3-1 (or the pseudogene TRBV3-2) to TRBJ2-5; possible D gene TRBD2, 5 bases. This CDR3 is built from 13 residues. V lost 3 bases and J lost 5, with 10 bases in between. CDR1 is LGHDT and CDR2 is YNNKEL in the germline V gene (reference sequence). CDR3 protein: CASSHGLLETQYF. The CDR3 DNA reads TGTGCCAGCAGCCATGGACTCTTGGAGACCCAGTACTTC.

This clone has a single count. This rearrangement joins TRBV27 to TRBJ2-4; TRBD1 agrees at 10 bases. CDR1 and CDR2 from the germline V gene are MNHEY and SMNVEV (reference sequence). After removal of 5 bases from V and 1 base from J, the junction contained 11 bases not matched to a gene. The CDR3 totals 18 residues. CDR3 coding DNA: TGTGCCAGCAGTCCTACCCTCTCGGGACAGGGGGCCAAAAACATTCAGTACTTC. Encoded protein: CASSPTLSGQGAKNIQYF.

CDR3 DNA: TGTGCCAGCAGGCTCTTTAGCTCCTATAATTCACCCCTCCACTTT. Amino acid sequence: CASRLFSSYNSPLHF. The chain employs TRBV27 and TRBJ1-6; D remains unclear. The germline V and J ends were trimmed by 6 bases and 0 bases, with 9 bases remaining between them. The CDR3 loop spans 15 amino acids. The germline gives CDR1 MNHEY, CDR2 SMNVEV (reference sequence).

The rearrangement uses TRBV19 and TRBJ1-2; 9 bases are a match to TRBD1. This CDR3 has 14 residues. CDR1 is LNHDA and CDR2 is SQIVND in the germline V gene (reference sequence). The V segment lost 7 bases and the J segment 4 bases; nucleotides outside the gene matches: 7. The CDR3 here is CASIKQGAGYGYTF. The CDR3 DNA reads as TGTGCCAGTATAAAACAGGGGGCTGGCTATGGCTACACCTTC.